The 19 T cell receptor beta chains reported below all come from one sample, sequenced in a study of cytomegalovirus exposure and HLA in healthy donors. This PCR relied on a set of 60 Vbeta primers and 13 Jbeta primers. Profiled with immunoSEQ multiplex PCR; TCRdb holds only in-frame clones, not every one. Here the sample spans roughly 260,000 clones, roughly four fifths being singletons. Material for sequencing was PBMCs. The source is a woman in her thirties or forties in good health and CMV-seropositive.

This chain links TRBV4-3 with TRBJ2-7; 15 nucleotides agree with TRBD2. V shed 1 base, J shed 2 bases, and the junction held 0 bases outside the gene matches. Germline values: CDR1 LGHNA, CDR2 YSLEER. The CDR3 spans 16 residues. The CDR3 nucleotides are TGCGCCAGCAGCCAAGGGACTAGCGGGAGGGCCTACGAGCAGTACTTC. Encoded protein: CASSQGTSGRAYEQYF.

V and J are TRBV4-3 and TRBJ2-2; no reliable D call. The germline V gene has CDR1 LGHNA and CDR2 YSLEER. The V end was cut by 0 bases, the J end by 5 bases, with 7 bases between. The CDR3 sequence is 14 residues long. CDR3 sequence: CASSQDTGTGELFF. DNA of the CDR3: TGCGCCAGCAGCCAAGATACGGGTACCGGGGAGCTGTTTTTT.

Written as DNA, the CDR3 is TGTGCCAGTAGTATCAACAGGGGGCGCGTAAGCACTGAAGCTTTCTTT. It encodes CASSINRGRVSTEAFF. This chain links TRBV19 with TRBJ1-1; 9 bases fit TRBD1. Germline trimming cut 3 bases from V and 4 bases from J; bases unmatched to any gene: 9. Germline CDR1 and CDR2: LNHDA and SQIVND (reference sequence). The CDR3 runs to 16 residues.

The CDR3 region has the DNA TGTGCCAGCAGTTACTCGACCTCATCCCAGGCCCACGAGCAGTACTTC. Translating gives CASSYSTSSQAHEQYF. The J gene is TRBJ2-7, the V gene TRBV6-5; D remains ambiguous. There are 16 residues in the CDR3. The V gene's germline CDR1 is MNHEY and CDR2 SVGAGI. V lost 0 bases and J lost 5, with 17 bases in between.

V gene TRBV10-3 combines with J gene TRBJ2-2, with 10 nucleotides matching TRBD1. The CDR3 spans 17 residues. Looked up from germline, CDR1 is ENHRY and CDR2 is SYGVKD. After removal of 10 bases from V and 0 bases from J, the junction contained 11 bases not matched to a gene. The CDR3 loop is CATTGTGDLTNTGELFF. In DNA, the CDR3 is TGTGCCACCACCGGGACAGGGGACTTAACGAACACCGGGGAGCTGTTTTTT.

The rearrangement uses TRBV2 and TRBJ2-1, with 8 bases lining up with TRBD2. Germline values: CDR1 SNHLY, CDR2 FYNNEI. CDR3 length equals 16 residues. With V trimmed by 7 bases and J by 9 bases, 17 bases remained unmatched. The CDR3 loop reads CASKWELAVNIGEQFF. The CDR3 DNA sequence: TGTGCCAGCAAGTGGGAACTAGCGGTCAACATAGGTGAGCAGTTCTTC.

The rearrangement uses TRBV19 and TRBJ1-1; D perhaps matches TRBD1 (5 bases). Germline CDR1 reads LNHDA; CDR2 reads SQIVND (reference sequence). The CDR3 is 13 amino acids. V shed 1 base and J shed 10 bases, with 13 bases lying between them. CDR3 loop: CASSIGGRATAFF. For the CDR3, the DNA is TGTGCCAGTAGTATAGGGGGGAGGGCAACAGCTTTCTTT. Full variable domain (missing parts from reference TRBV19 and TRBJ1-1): DGGITQSPKYLFRKEGQNVTLSCEQNLNHDAMYWYRQDPGQGLRLIYYSQIVNDFQKGDIAEGYSVSREKKESFPLTVTSAQKNPTAFYLCASSIGGRATAFFGQGTRLTVV.

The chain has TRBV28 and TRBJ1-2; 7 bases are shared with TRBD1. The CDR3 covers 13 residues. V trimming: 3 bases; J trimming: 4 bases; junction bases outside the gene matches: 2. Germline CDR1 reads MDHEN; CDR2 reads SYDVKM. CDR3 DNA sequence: TGTGCCAGCAGTTTGACAGGGTTCTATGGCTACACCTTC. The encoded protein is CASSLTGFYGYTF.

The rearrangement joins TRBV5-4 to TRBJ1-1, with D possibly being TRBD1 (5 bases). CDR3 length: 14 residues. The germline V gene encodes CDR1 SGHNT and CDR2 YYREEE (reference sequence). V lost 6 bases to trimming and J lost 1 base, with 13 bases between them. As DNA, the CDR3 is TGTGCCAGCACCCCCCCCGGGGGGAACACTGAAGCTTTCTTT. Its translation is CASTPPGGNTEAFF.

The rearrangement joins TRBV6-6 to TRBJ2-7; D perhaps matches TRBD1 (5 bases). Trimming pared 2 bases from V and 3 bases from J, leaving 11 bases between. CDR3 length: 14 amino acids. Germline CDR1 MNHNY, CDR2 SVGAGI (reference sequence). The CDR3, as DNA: TGTGCCAGCAGTTACAGGGGTGCTATCTACGAGCAGTACTTC. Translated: CASSYRGAIYEQYF.

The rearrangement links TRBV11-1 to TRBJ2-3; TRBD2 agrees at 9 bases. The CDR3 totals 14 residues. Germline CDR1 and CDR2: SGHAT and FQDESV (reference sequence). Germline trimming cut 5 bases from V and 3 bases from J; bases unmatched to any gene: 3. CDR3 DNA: TGTGCCAGCAGCAGGCGGGAGGGGACAGATACGCAGTATTTT. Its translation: CASSRREGTDTQYF.

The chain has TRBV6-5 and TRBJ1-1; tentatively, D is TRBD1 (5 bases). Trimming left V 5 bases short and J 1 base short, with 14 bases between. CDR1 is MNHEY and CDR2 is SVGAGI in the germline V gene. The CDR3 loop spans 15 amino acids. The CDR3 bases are TGTGCCAGCAGTCCGCTGGAGGGGAAGAACACTGAAGCTTTCTTT. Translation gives CASSPLEGKNTEAFF.

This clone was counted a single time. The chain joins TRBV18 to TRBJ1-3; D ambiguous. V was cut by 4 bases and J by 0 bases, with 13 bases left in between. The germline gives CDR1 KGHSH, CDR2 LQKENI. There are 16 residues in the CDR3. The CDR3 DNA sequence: TGTGCCAGCTCACGGGAGGCTGGGAACTCTGGAAACACCATATATTTT. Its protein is CASSREAGNSGNTIYF.

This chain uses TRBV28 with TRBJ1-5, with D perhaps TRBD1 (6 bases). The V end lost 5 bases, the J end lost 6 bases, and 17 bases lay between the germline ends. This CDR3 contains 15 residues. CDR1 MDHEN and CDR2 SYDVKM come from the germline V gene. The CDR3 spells CASSPQGQGSQPQHF. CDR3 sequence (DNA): TGTGCCAGCAGTCCCCAGGGGCAGGGAAGTCAGCCCCAGCATTTT. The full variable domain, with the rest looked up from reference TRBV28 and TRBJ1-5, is DVKVTQSSRYLVKRTGEKVFLECVQDMDHENMFWYRQDPGLGLRLIYFSYDVKMKEKGDIPEGYSVSREKKERFSLILESASTNQTSMYLCASSPQGQGSQPQHFGDGTRLSIL.

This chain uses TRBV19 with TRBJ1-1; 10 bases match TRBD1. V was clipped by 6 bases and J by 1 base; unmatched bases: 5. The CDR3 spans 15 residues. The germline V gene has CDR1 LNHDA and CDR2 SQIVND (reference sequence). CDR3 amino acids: CASSRQGAANTEAFF. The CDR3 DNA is TGTGCCAGTAGCCGACAGGGGGCGGCGAACACTGAAGCTTTCTTT.

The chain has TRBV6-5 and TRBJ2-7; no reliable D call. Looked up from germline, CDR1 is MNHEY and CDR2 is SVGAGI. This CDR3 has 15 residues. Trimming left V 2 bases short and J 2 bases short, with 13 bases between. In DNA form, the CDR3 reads TGTGCCAGCAGTTACAGGCAGGAATATCCCTACGAGCAGTACTTC. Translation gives CASSYRQEYPYEQYF.

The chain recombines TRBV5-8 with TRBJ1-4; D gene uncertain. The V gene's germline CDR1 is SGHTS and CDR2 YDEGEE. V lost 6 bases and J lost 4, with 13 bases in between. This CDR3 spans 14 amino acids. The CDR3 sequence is CASTQRTINEKLFF. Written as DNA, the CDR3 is TGTGCCAGCACGCAACGGACTATTAATGAAAAACTGTTTTTT.

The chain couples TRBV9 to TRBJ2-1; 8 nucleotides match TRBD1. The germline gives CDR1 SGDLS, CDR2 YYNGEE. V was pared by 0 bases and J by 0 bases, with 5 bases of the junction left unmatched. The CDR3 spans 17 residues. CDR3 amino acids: CASSVGVDRGSYNEQFF. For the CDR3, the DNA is TGTGCCAGCAGCGTAGGGGTCGACAGGGGCTCCTACAATGAGCAGTTCTTC. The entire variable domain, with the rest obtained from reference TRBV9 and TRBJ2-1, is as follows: DSGVTQTPKHLITATGQRVTLRCSPRSGDLSVYWYQQSLDQGLQFLIQYYNGEERAKGNILERFSAQQFPDLHSELNLSSLELGDSALYFCASSVGVDRGSYNEQFFGPGTRLTVL.

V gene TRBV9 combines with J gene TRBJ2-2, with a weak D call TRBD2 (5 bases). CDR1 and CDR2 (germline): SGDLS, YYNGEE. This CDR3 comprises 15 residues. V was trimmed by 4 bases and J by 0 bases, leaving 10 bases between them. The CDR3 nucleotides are TGTGCCAGCAGCCTAGCATCAGCGAACACCGGGGAGCTGTTTTTT. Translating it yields CASSLASANTGELFF.